One and the same sample provided the 2 T cell receptor beta chains below, sequenced in a study of cytomegalovirus exposure and HLA in healthy donors. The repertoire was sequenced with immunoSEQ multiplex PCR; TCRdb's copy has only in-frame clones and lacks some. Of about 220,000 clones listed, roughly 88% were seen once; the top ten hold about 3%. What was sequenced was PBMCs. These receptors were obtained from a woman under 30 in good health and CMV-seronegative.

V is TRBV6-1 and J is TRBJ2-7; 10 positions match TRBD1. Germline values: CDR1 MNHNS, CDR2 SASEGT. The CDR3 is 16 amino acids. V gave up 0 bases and J gave up 4 bases; unmatched junction bases: 6. The CDR3 DNA follows: TGTGCCAGCAGTGAAGCCTCGGGACAGGGGATTTACGAGCAGTACTTC. Protein sequence: CASSEASGQGIYEQYF.

The J gene is TRBJ2-6, the V gene TRBV21-1; TRBD2, the table's D call, was not compared with the DNA. TRBV21-1 is designated a pseudogene. This CDR3 is 16 amino acids long. The CDR3 region has the DNA TGTGCCAGCAGCAAAACGTCACCACTTAGGGCCAACGTCCTGACTTTC. Translated, it gives CASSKTSPLRANVLTF.